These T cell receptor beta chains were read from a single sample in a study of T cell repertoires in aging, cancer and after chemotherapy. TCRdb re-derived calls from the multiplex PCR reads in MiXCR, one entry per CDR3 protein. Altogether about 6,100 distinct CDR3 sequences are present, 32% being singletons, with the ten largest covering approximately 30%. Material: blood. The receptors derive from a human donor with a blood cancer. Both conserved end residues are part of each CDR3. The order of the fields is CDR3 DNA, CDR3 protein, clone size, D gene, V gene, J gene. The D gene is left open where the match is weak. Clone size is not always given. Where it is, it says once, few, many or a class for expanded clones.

CDR3 DNA: TGCAGCGTTGGGCCTAGCTCCTACAATGAGCAGTTCTTC
CDR3 protein: CSVGPSSYNEQFF
clone size: medium-sized
D gene: NA
V gene: TRBV29-1
J gene: TRBJ2-1

CDR3 DNA: TGTGCCAGCAGTTACTCGAGACGCCGGACAGGAGGGATGCCTGAAGCTTTCTTT
CDR3 protein: CASSYSRRRTGGMPEAFF
clone size: NA
D gene: TRBD1
V gene: TRBV6-6
J gene: TRBJ1-1

CDR3 DNA: TGTGCCAGCAGTTTGGCAGGGGCGAGCACAGATACGCAGTATTTT
CDR3 protein: CASSLAGASTDTQYF
clone size: NA
D gene: NA
V gene: TRBV28
J gene: TRBJ2-3

CDR3 DNA: TGTGCCAGCTCACCCCAGAGTTTGGGGGGCGGCGAGCAGTACTTC
CDR3 protein: CASSPQSLGGGEQYF
clone size: few
D gene: NA
V gene: TRBV18
J gene: TRBJ2-7

CDR3 DNA: TGTGCCAGCAGCTTATTCGGTCATCTAGGTGTAGCAGATACGCAGTATTTT
CDR3 protein: CASSLFGHLGVADTQYF
clone size: few
D gene: NA
V gene: TRBV7-9
J gene: TRBJ2-3

CDR3 DNA: TGCAGTGCTAGAGACCAGACTTCAACCTACGAGCAGTACTTC
CDR3 protein: CSARDQTSTYEQYF
clone size: NA
D gene: NA
V gene: TRBV20-1
J gene: TRBJ2-7

CDR3 DNA: TGCAGTGCTAGGGCAGGGGACGCAGACTATTACGATGGCTACACCTTC
CDR3 protein: CSARAGDADYYDGYTF
clone size: once
D gene: NA
V gene: TRBV29-1
J gene: TRBJ1-2

CDR3 DNA: TGTGCCAGCAGCCCTCTAGCGGGGGGAGGAGAGACCCAGTACTTC
CDR3 protein: CASSPLAGGGETQYF
clone size: NA
D gene: TRBD2
V gene: TRBV5-5
J gene: TRBJ2-5

CDR3 DNA: TGTGCCATCAGTCCCAGGGACTCCGTCCATGAGCAGTTCTTC
CDR3 protein: CAISPRDSVHEQFF
clone size: NA
D gene: NA
V gene: TRBV6-1
J gene: TRBJ2-1

CDR3 DNA: TGTGCCAGCAGCTCCGGTCGGGCAGGGAATCAGCCCCAGCATTTT
CDR3 protein: CASSSGRAGNQPQHF
clone size: NA
D gene: NA
V gene: TRBV5-4
J gene: TRBJ1-5

CDR3 DNA: TGCAGTGCTAGAGCAGGGGCCGATTCACCCCTCCACTTT
CDR3 protein: CSARAGADSPLHF
clone size: NA
D gene: NA
V gene: TRBV20-1
J gene: TRBJ1-6

CDR3 DNA: TGTGCCAGCAGCCTATTAGGGGGTCAGCCCCAGCATTTT
CDR3 protein: CASSLLGGQPQHF
clone size: NA
D gene: NA
V gene: TRBV27
J gene: TRBJ1-5

CDR3 DNA: TGTGCCAGCTCACCAGACAGGGTCCAAGAGACCCAGTACTTC
CDR3 protein: CASSPDRVQETQYF
clone size: few
D gene: TRBD1
V gene: TRBV18
J gene: TRBJ2-5

CDR3 DNA: TGCAGTGCTAGAGTGGGGACAGGGAAGGGCTATGGCTACACCTTC
CDR3 protein: CSARVGTGKGYGYTF
clone size: few
D gene: TRBD1
V gene: TRBV20-1
J gene: TRBJ1-2

CDR3 DNA: TGTGCCAGCAGTTTTAGCAGCTACGAGCAGTACTTC
CDR3 protein: CASSFSSYEQYF
clone size: few
D gene: NA
V gene: TRBV27
J gene: TRBJ2-7

CDR3 DNA: TGTGCCAGTAGAGATCTGGCTAGCGGGGGCTACAATGAGCAGTACTTC
CDR3 protein: CASRDLASGGYNEQYF
clone size: NA
D gene: TRBD2
V gene: TRBV19
J gene: TRBJ2-7

CDR3 DNA: TGTGCCACCAGCAGAGAGAGGTCCAGCAATGTCGCAGATACGCAGTATTTT
CDR3 protein: CATSRERSSNVADTQYF
clone size: few
D gene: NA
V gene: TRBV15
J gene: TRBJ2-3

CDR3 DNA: TGTGCCAGCAGTTTTTGGGACTTTCAAGAGACCCAGTACTTC
CDR3 protein: CASSFWDFQETQYF
clone size: NA
D gene: NA
V gene: TRBV6-2/TRBV6-3
J gene: TRBJ2-5

CDR3 DNA: TGTGCCAGCAGCTTAGGGAGTTTTTGGGTCGGGGCCAACGTCCTGACTTTC
CDR3 protein: CASSLGSFWVGANVLTF
clone size: medium-sized
D gene: NA
V gene: TRBV11-1
J gene: TRBJ2-6

CDR3 DNA: TGTGCCAGTAGTATTGGACAGGGACACAACTACAATGCTTTCTTT
CDR3 protein: CASSIGQGHNYNAFF
clone size: NA
D gene: TRBD1
V gene: TRBV19
J gene: TRBJ1-1

CDR3 DNA: TGTGCCAGCAGTTACTCGAACCCGGGTTCTGGAAACACCATATATTTT
CDR3 protein: CASSYSNPGSGNTIYF
clone size: NA
D gene: NA
V gene: TRBV6-5
J gene: TRBJ1-3

CDR3 DNA: TGTGCCAGCAGTGCAGAATACAACACTGAAGCTTTCTTT
CDR3 protein: CASSAEYNTEAFF
clone size: few
D gene: NA
V gene: TRBV6-1
J gene: TRBJ1-1

CDR3 DNA: TGTGCCAGCAGCCGTCGGTCAAGGGGGATAAACTTC
CDR3 protein: CASSRRSRGINF
clone size: few
D gene: NA
V gene: TRBV6-1
J gene: TRBJ2-5

CDR3 DNA: TGTGCCAGCAGCTTACGAGGGCTCAACAAGGATGAGCAGTTCTTC
CDR3 protein: CASSLRGLNKDEQFF
clone size: NA
D gene: NA
V gene: TRBV11-3
J gene: TRBJ2-1

CDR3 DNA: TGTGCCAGTAGTACGGGGGGGGTTAATAGCAATCAGCCCCAGCATTTT
CDR3 protein: CASSTGGVNSNQPQHF
clone size: NA
D gene: NA
V gene: TRBV19
J gene: TRBJ1-5

CDR3 DNA: TGTGCCAGCAGCTTCCCCGGGGGCGGACGCAATGAGCAGTTCTTC
CDR3 protein: CASSFPGGGRNEQFF
clone size: NA
D gene: NA
V gene: TRBV5-4
J gene: TRBJ2-1

CDR3 DNA: TGTGCCAGCAGCTCGGCGGACACCTACAATGAGCAGTTCTTC
CDR3 protein: CASSSADTYNEQFF
clone size: NA
D gene: NA
V gene: TRBV11-3
J gene: TRBJ2-1

CDR3 DNA: TGTGCCACCAGCAGCGGATGGACAGGGGGCAGCTATGGCTACACCTTC
CDR3 protein: CATSSGWTGGSYGYTF
clone size: medium-sized
D gene: TRBD1
V gene: TRBV15
J gene: TRBJ1-2

CDR3 DNA: TGCAGTGCTAGAGAGAGAATAAGCTCCTACAATGAGCAGTTCTTC
CDR3 protein: CSARERISSYNEQFF
clone size: NA
D gene: NA
V gene: TRBV20-1
J gene: TRBJ2-1

CDR3 DNA: TGCGCCAGCAGGACCGCGTACGAGCAGTACTTC
CDR3 protein: CASRTAYEQYF
clone size: NA
D gene: NA
V gene: TRBV6-1
J gene: TRBJ2-7

CDR3 DNA: TGTGCCAGCAGCACCAGGCAAGAGACCCAGTACTTC
CDR3 protein: CASSTRQETQYF
clone size: NA
D gene: NA
V gene: TRBV5-4
J gene: TRBJ2-5

CDR3 DNA: TGTGCCAGCAGTTTATCTGGTACAGGGGAACTTTCACCCCTCCACTTT
CDR3 protein: CASSLSGTGELSPLHF
clone size: NA
D gene: TRBD1
V gene: TRBV27
J gene: TRBJ1-6

CDR3 DNA: TGTGCCAGCAGCTTAGAAGGGACAGGAATCGCAGATACGCAGTATTTT
CDR3 protein: CASSLEGTGIADTQYF
clone size: NA
D gene: TRBD1
V gene: TRBV11-3
J gene: TRBJ2-3

CDR3 DNA: TGCGCCAGCAGCTTGGCCGGGGTGGGCGGTACTGAAGCTTTCTTT
CDR3 protein: CASSLAGVGGTEAFF
clone size: few
D gene: NA
V gene: TRBV5-1
J gene: TRBJ1-1

CDR3 DNA: TGTGCCAGCAGTTACTCAGGGGGCACGAATCAGCCCCAGCATTTT
CDR3 protein: CASSYSGGTNQPQHF
clone size: medium-sized
D gene: TRBD1
V gene: TRBV6-5
J gene: TRBJ1-5

CDR3 DNA: TGTGCCAGCAGCCGCGGGGGGCTGAGGAATGAAAAACTGTTTTTT
CDR3 protein: CASSRGGLRNEKLFF
clone size: NA
D gene: NA
V gene: TRBV14
J gene: TRBJ1-4

CDR3 DNA: TGTGCCAGCAGTTACTCGATCCCCGCAGATACGCAGTATTTT
CDR3 protein: CASSYSIPADTQYF
clone size: NA
D gene: NA
V gene: TRBV6-5
J gene: TRBJ2-3

CDR3 DNA: TGCAGTGCCCGGTCCGGACTAGAAACAGATACGCAGTATTTT
CDR3 protein: CSARSGLETDTQYF
clone size: few
D gene: TRBD2
V gene: TRBV20-1
J gene: TRBJ2-3

CDR3 DNA: TGTGCCAGCAGCAGGGGACAGGGGGCCTACGAGCAGTACTTC
CDR3 protein: CASSRGQGAYEQYF
clone size: NA
D gene: TRBD1
V gene: TRBV30
J gene: TRBJ2-7

CDR3 DNA: TGTGCCAGCAGCTTTGGGGGGGGAGAGACCCAGTACTTC
CDR3 protein: CASSFGGGETQYF
clone size: few
D gene: TRBD2
V gene: TRBV11-3
J gene: TRBJ2-5

CDR3 DNA: TGCGCCAGCAGCTTGGGCCCGAACTATGGCTACACCTTC
CDR3 protein: CASSLGPNYGYTF
clone size: once
D gene: NA
V gene: TRBV5-1
J gene: TRBJ1-2

CDR3 DNA: TGTGCCAGCAGCCACGACAGGGGCACAGATACGCAGTATTTT
CDR3 protein: CASSHDRGTDTQYF
clone size: few
D gene: TRBD1
V gene: TRBV5-5
J gene: TRBJ2-3

CDR3 DNA: TGTGCCAGCTCACACACCATTGGGGATTACGAGCAGTACTTC
CDR3 protein: CASSHTIGDYEQYF
clone size: few
D gene: NA
V gene: TRBV18
J gene: TRBJ2-7

CDR3 DNA: TGCAGTGCCCCCTGGACAGCACACAATGAGCAGTTCTTC
CDR3 protein: CSAPWTAHNEQFF
clone size: NA
D gene: NA
V gene: TRBV20-1
J gene: TRBJ2-1

CDR3 DNA: TGTGCCAGCAGTGCTCTTCTGTGGGAGGGTCAGCCCCAGCATTTT
CDR3 protein: CASSALLWEGQPQHF
clone size: NA
D gene: NA
V gene: TRBV6-1
J gene: TRBJ1-5

CDR3 DNA: TGTGCCAGCAGCACACCACATACCTACGAGCAGTACTTC
CDR3 protein: CASSTPHTYEQYF
clone size: NA
D gene: NA
V gene: TRBV12-3/TRBV12-4
J gene: TRBJ2-7

CDR3 DNA: TGTGCCAGCAGTGAAGCGGGAGGGAGCCGAGGAGAGACCCAGTACTTC
CDR3 protein: CASSEAGGSRGETQYF
clone size: medium-sized
D gene: TRBD2
V gene: TRBV6-1
J gene: TRBJ2-5

CDR3 DNA: TGCAGTGCTAGTAAGGAGATTCAAGGCTACACCTTC
CDR3 protein: CSASKEIQGYTF
clone size: NA
D gene: NA
V gene: TRBV20-1
J gene: TRBJ1-2